Below are 14 T cell receptor beta chains sequenced from a single sample in a study of blood T cell repertoires in COVID-19. TCRdb's table, derived via immunoSEQ multiplex PCR, lists solely in-frame clones and lacks some. This sample yields over 350,000 clones, of which 75% to 90% are seen a single time; more than 1.4% belongs to the top ten. The sequencing sample was made of peripheral blood. These receptors all stem from a woman aged 25 to 45 with active or convalescent COVID-19.

V usage is TRBV18 and J usage is TRBJ1-5; 9 bases fit TRBD1. The CDR3 totals 18 residues. Germline V lookup: CDR1 KGHSH, CDR2 LQKENI. J lost 7 bases, V lost 2 bases, and 15 bases had no gene match. The DNA for the CDR3 is TGTGCCAGCTCACCAGTTTTATCGGGACAGGGAGGTTCGCAGCCCCAGCATTTT. Translating gives CASSPVLSGQGGSQPQHF.

The rearrangement joins TRBV13 to TRBJ2-1; TRBD2 matches at 11 bases. Germline CDR1 is PRHDT and CDR2 is FYEKMQ (reference sequence). V shed 5 bases and J 10 bases; nucleotides not matched to a gene: 7. The CDR3 length is 14 residues. The CDR3 DNA reads TGTGCCAGCAGCCTCCGACTAGCGGGAAACGAGCAGTTCTTC. Its protein product is CASSLRLAGNEQFF.

The J gene is TRBJ2-3, the V gene TRBV5-8; 7 positions agree with TRBD2. Germline CDR1 SGHTS, CDR2 YDEGEE. This CDR3 contains 14 residues. V lost 4 bases and J lost 5; bases outside the gene matches: 7. For the CDR3, the DNA is TGTGCCAGCAGCCAATGGGGGGGAGGAGATACGCAGTATTTT. This sequence encodes CASSQWGGGDTQYF. Complete variable domain (other parts from reference TRBV5-8 and TRBJ2-3): EAGVTQSPTHLIKTRGQQATLRCSPISGHTSVYWYQQALGLGLQFLLWYDEGEERNRGNFPPRFSGRQFPNYSSELNVNALELEDSALYLCASSQWGGGDTQYFGPGTRLTVL.

Only a few counts were recorded for this clone. V is TRBV6-5 and J is TRBJ1-5; 8 bases line up with TRBD1. Germline CDR1 and CDR2: MNHEY and SVGAGI. V gave up 5 bases and J gave up 4 bases; unmatched junction bases: 7. CDR3 length equals 15 residues. In nucleotides, the CDR3 is TGTGCCAGCAGTATATACAGGGGGTCGAATCAGCCCCAGCATTTT. This translates into CASSIYRGSNQPQHF.

The chain has TRBV6-5 and TRBJ1-1; tentatively, D is TRBD1 (5 bases). V dropped 7 bases and J dropped 5 bases, with 20 bases sitting between them. CDR3 length: 15 residues. Germline CDR1 MNHEY, CDR2 SVGAGI. CDR3 coding DNA: TGTGCCAGCAACCAAGCGGGGGGGACGCGAACTGAAGCTTTCTTT. Its translation is CASNQAGGTRTEAFF.

The chain carries TRBV10-1 and TRBJ1-2; D perhaps matches TRBD1 (6 bases). Per germline, CDR1 WNHNN and CDR2 SYGVQD (reference sequence). Trimming removed 6 bases from V and 7 bases from J, with 15 bases in between. The CDR3 loop spans 13 amino acids. The CDR3 loop is CASSQNRATGYTF. In nucleotides, the CDR3 is TGCGCCAGCAGCCAGAACAGGGCAACTGGCTACACCTTC.

The CDR3, as DNA: TGTGCCAGCAGCTTGGGAGCCCCTGGGGCCAACGTCCTGACTTTC. Translation: CASSLGAPGANVLTF. This chain uses TRBV5-8 with TRBJ2-6; D call uncertain. Germline V CDR1 and CDR2: SGHTS, YDEGEE. The CDR3 is made up of 15 amino acids. Trimming removed 0 bases from V and 2 bases from J, with 6 bases in between.

The chain carries TRBV3-1 (or the pseudogene TRBV3-2) and TRBJ1-1, with TRBD1 identical over 10 bases. Unmatched junction bases numbered 6, after V lost 6 bases and J lost 5 bases. Germline-derived CDR1 and CDR2 are LGHDT and YNNKEL (reference sequence). This CDR3 contains 14 residues. CDR3 DNA: TGTGCCAGCAGACGGGACAGGGGAAGGACTGAAGCTTTCTTT. Translating gives CASRRDRGRTEAFF.

V and J are TRBV29-1 and TRBJ2-1; 14 positions agree with TRBD2. V lost 7 bases, J lost 8 bases, and 10 bases stayed unmatched. The CDR3 contains 15 residues. Per the germline V gene, CDR1 is SQVTM and CDR2 is ANQGSEA. As DNA, the CDR3 is TGCAGCGCCGCGGGGACTAGCGGGAGACCCGATGAGCAGTTCTTC. Translated, it gives CSAAGTSGRPDEQFF.

This chain joins TRBV3-1 (or the pseudogene TRBV3-2) and TRBJ2-3; 10 positions agree with TRBD2. Germline CDR1 is LGHDT and CDR2 is YNNKEL (reference sequence). The CDR3 has 14 residues. V lost 1 base, J lost 8 bases, and 3 bases stayed unmatched. CDR3 DNA: TGTGCCAGCAGCCAAGTGTCTAGCGGGAGTACGCAGTATTTT. This translates into CASSQVSSGSTQYF.

This chain links TRBV9 with TRBJ2-7; 8 nucleotides line up with TRBD2. Trimming removed 4 bases from V and 2 bases from J; junction bases left unmatched: 2. Germline V gives CDR1 SGDLS, CDR2 YYNGEE. The CDR3 extends over 13 amino acids. This CDR3 reads CASSLGLAYEQYF. CDR3 DNA sequence: TGTGCCAGCAGCTTGGGACTAGCCTACGAGCAGTACTTC.

This clone was seen a few times. The chain recombines TRBV5-1 with TRBJ2-1, with TRBD1 matching over 7 bases. V lost 2 bases to trimming and J lost 6 bases; unmatched junction nucleotides: 5. Germline CDR1 is SGHRS and CDR2 is YFSETQ. CDR3 length: 14 residues. The CDR3 region is CASSFGQVGNEQFF. In DNA, the CDR3 is TGCGCCAGCAGCTTCGGACAGGTGGGCAATGAGCAGTTCTTC. The entire variable domain, with the rest obtained from reference TRBV5-1 and TRBJ2-1, is as follows: KAGVTQTPRYLIKTRGQQVTLSCSPISGHRSVSWYQQTPGQGLQFLFEYFSETQRNKGNFPGRFSGRQFSNSRSEMNVSTLELGDSALYLCASSFGQVGNEQFFGPGTRLTVL.

This clone was recorded only once. The chain recombines TRBV2 with TRBJ2-4; 7 bases agree with TRBD1. V lost 7 bases and J lost 4; bases outside the gene matches: 4. Germline V gives CDR1 SNHLY, CDR2 FYNNEI. The CDR3 is 13 amino acids. The CDR3: CASTKGAKNIQYF. In DNA form, the CDR3 reads TGTGCCAGCACCAAGGGGGCAAAAAACATTCAGTACTTC.

The V gene is TRBV6-5, the J gene TRBJ1-3, with D perhaps TRBD1 (6 bases). The germline V gene has CDR1 MNHEY and CDR2 SVGAGI. The CDR3 runs 15 residues. V dropped 6 bases and J dropped 0 bases, with 12 bases sitting between them. In nucleotides, the CDR3 is TGTGCCAGCAGATTCCAGGGGAGCTCTGGAAACACCATATATTTT. Translation: CASRFQGSSGNTIYF.